This T cell receptor beta chain was found in a study of shared clonotypes between healthy human individuals. There are 12 residues in the CDR3. Per germline, CDR1 SGHDT and CDR2 YYEEEE. V lost 2 bases, J lost 7 bases, and 9 bases lay in between. Assay used: immunoSEQ multiplex PCR; TCRdb lists only in-frame clones, some missing. The data show 2,500,000 or so clones, approximately 92% seen once. The sample holds a few counts of this clone. The V and J genes are TRBV5-6 and TRBJ1-2; D is unresolved. Sequencing input: naive CD4+ T cells sorted from blood. This sample's subset: CD45RA+ positively selected. The source is a man between 18 and 29 years old in good health. CDR3 in DNA: TGTGCCAGCAGCTTCTCCCCGAGTGGCTACACCTTC. Amino acid sequence: CASSFSPSGYTF.